Below are 17 T cell receptor beta chains sequenced from a single sample in a study of cytomegalovirus exposure and HLA in healthy donors. Only in-frame clones appear in the TCRdb table, and some are missing; sequencing was by immunoSEQ multiplex PCR. The sample includes 150,000 to 200,000 clones, approximately 86% of them seen just once. The sample taken for sequencing was PBMCs. All receptors derive from a man between 18 and 29 years old in good health and CMV-seropositive.

The chain recombines TRBV2 with TRBJ1-1; D is unresolved. This CDR3 region has 11 residues. Germline loops: CDR1 SNHLY, CDR2 FYNNEI. The V end lost 1 base, the J end lost 14 bases, and 11 bases lay between the germline ends. The CDR3: CASSEGRICFF. CDR3 sequence (DNA): TGTGCCAGCAGTGAAGGCAGGATCTGCTTCTTT.

V gene TRBV9 combines with J gene TRBJ2-5; 7 nucleotides line up with TRBD2. The V and J ends lost 0 bases and 2 bases, in that order; junction bases with no gene match: 4. Per germline, CDR1 SGDLS and CDR2 YYNGEE. There are 15 residues in the CDR3. CDR3 DNA sequence: TGTGCCAGCAGCGTAGCGGGGGGTTCTCAAGAGACCCAGTACTTC. Translation gives CASSVAGGSQETQYF.

This chain joins TRBV5-1 and TRBJ1-2; D gene unclear. V shed 6 bases and J shed 0 bases, with 12 bases lying between them. This CDR3 has 14 residues. CDR1 SGHRS and CDR2 YFSETQ come from the germline V gene. The CDR3 bases are TGCGCCAGCAAACTAATCGAGGCTAACTATGGCTACACCTTC. It translates to CASKLIEANYGYTF.

In its sample, this clone was seen once. V and J are TRBV4-2 and TRBJ2-5, with 8 bases identical to TRBD1. The CDR3 is 17 residues long. Germline V gene sequence: CDR1 LGHNA, CDR2 YNFKEQ. J was trimmed by 5 bases and V by 3 bases; bases with no gene match: 14. CDR3: CASSQADRGSGRETQYF. Written as DNA, the CDR3 is TGTGCCAGCAGCCAGGCAGACAGGGGCTCTGGACGGGAGACCCAGTACTTC.

CDR3 in DNA: TGTGCCAGCAATTTGAGGGGAGGGGGTTTCTATGGCTACACCTTC. Encoded protein: CASNLRGGGFYGYTF. The rearrangement uses TRBV2 and TRBJ1-2; tentatively, D is TRBD1 (6 bases). The germline V and J ends were trimmed by 7 bases and 4 bases, with 19 bases remaining between them. The CDR3 is 15 residues long. Germline V lookup: CDR1 SNHLY, CDR2 FYNNEI.

The chain recombines TRBV12-1 with TRBJ2-7; the DNA was not compared with TRBD2, the D call given in the table. TRBV12-1 is marked as a pseudogene. This CDR3 is 15 amino acids long. CDR3 in amino acids: CASSFVLAKGFEQYF. CDR3 coding DNA: TGTGCCAGCAGCTTTGTTTTAGCGAAAGGTTTCGAGCAGTACTTC.

The chain joins TRBV19 to TRBJ2-7, with 7 bases identical to TRBD1. V gave up 6 bases and J gave up 1 base; unmatched junction bases: 9. The CDR3 contains 15 residues. The germline CDR1 and CDR2 sequences are LNHDA and SQIVND (reference sequence). The CDR3 spells CASSPERGPSYEQYF. In DNA form, the CDR3 reads TGTGCCAGTAGCCCCGAGAGGGGGCCGTCCTACGAGCAGTACTTC.

The chain has TRBV6-1 and TRBJ2-7; 9 bases fit TRBD2. The trim removed 2 bases at V and 7 bases at J, leaving 3 bases unmatched. In germline, CDR1 is MNHNS, CDR2 SASEGT. The CDR3 has 13 residues. Here the CDR3 reads CASSERREGEQYF. The CDR3 DNA reads TGTGCCAGCAGTGAACGGCGGGAGGGTGAGCAGTACTTC.

This clone was observed a handful of times. The J gene is TRBJ2-1, the V gene TRBV28, with D tentatively TRBD2 (6 bases). Looked up from germline, CDR1 is MDHEN and CDR2 is SYDVKM. The CDR3 is 11 amino acids. Trimming left V 8 bases short and J 10 bases short, with 12 bases between. The CDR3 bases are TGTGCCAGCCAAATGGCGGGGGAGCAGTTCTTC. It encodes CASQMAGEQFF. Variable domain in full (rest from reference TRBV28 and TRBJ2-1): DVKVTQSSRYLVKRTGEKVFLECVQDMDHENMFWYRQDPGLGLRLIYFSYDVKMKEKGDIPEGYSVSREKKERFSLILESASTNQTSMYLCASQMAGEQFFGPGTRLTVL.

V and J are TRBV29-1 and TRBJ1-2; no firm D call. Trimming cost V 4 bases and J 6 bases, with 15 bases left between them. CDR3 length: 13 amino acids. CDR1 SQVTM and CDR2 ANQGSEA come from the germline V gene. CDR3 in amino acids: CSVVGPGDNGYTF. The CDR3 DNA follows: TGCAGCGTTGTGGGCCCAGGTGACAATGGCTACACCTTC.

The CDR3 sequence: CASSNPHGNRSHEQYF. In DNA form, the CDR3 reads TGTGCCAGCAGCAACCCCCACGGCAACAGGTCCCACGAGCAGTACTTC. The chain has TRBV13 and TRBJ2-7; weak D call: TRBD1 (5 bases). Germline lookup yields CDR1 PRHDT and CDR2 FYEKMQ (reference sequence). The CDR3 consists of 16 residues. Between the trimmed V and J ends, which lost 5 bases and 5 bases, there was a span of 22 bases.

This clone was counted a few times. V usage is TRBV28 and J usage is TRBJ2-1, with TRBD1 as a possible D gene (6 bases). The germline CDR1 and CDR2 sequences are MDHEN and SYDVKM. V was cut by 4 bases and J by 2 bases, with 6 bases left in between. The CDR3 is made up of 13 amino acids. The CDR3 loop is CASSSGAYNEQFF. The CDR3 nucleotides are TGTGCCAGCAGTTCAGGGGCCTACAATGAGCAGTTCTTC.

The table lists this clone with a count of one. The chain has TRBV7-6 and TRBJ2-7, with a tentative D call TRBD1 (5 bases). The V gene's germline CDR1 is SGHVS and CDR2 FNYEAQ. Trimming cost V 4 bases and J 2 bases, with 12 bases left between them. This CDR3 is built from 14 residues. CDR3 nucleotide sequence: TGTGCCAGCAGCTCTCAGGACATCGCCTACGAGCAGTACTTC. It yields the protein CASSSQDIAYEQYF.

The chain links TRBV5-6 to TRBJ1-2; a possible D gene is TRBD1 (6 bases). This CDR3 has 15 amino acids. V gave up 2 bases and J gave up 2 bases, with 13 bases separating them. The germline V gene encodes CDR1 SGHDT and CDR2 YYEEEE. CDR3 region: CASSFQGRLNYGYTF. For the CDR3, the DNA is TGTGCCAGCAGCTTCCAGGGGCGCCTCAACTATGGCTACACCTTC.

The chain employs TRBV19 and TRBJ2-2; a weak D match, TRBD2 (5 bases). Germline V gene data show CDR1 as LNHDA and CDR2 as SQIVND (reference sequence). The CDR3 sequence is 13 residues long. Trimming stripped 2 bases from V and 7 bases from J, with 8 bases between. The CDR3 bases are TGTGCCAGTAGTATAAGAGGGAGCGGGGAGCTGTTTTTT. The encoded protein is CASSIRGSGELFF. Together with reference TRBV19 and TRBJ2-2, the CDR3 gives the full variable domain: DGGITQSPKYLFRKEGQNVTLSCEQNLNHDAMYWYRQDPGQGLRLIYYSQIVNDFQKGDIAEGYSVSREKKESFPLTVTSAQKNPTAFYLCASSIRGSGELFFGEGSRLTVL.

The J gene is TRBJ2-3, the V gene TRBV19, with 7 bases aligning to TRBD2. J lost 4 bases, V lost 7 bases, and 2 bases had no gene match. Germline assignment: CDR1 LNHDA and CDR2 SQIVND (reference sequence). The CDR3 has 12 amino acids. CDR3 amino acids: CASIGRADTQYF. In DNA form, the CDR3 reads TGTGCCAGTATAGGGAGGGCAGATACGCAGTATTTT.

The V and J genes are TRBV7-3 and TRBJ2-3; possible D gene TRBD1, 6 bases. CDR1 and CDR2 from the germline V gene are SGHTA and FQGTGA. V was shortened by 2 bases and J by 6 bases, with 9 bases between the two germline ends. The CDR3 extends over 13 amino acids. Written as DNA, the CDR3 is TGTGCCAGCAGCTTAGGGACATTGGATACGCAGTATTTT. It translates to CASSLGTLDTQYF.